The 7 T cell receptor beta chains below come from one sample, sequenced in a study of Tregs in tolerant kidney transplant recipients. The repertoire was sequenced with immunoSEQ multiplex PCR; TCRdb's copy has only in-frame clones and lacks some. Of 200,000 to 300,000 clones in the sample, roughly 80% are singletons; the top ten hold 0.5% to 0.65%. Specimen: CD4+ T cells from blood. The receptor set was obtained from a human donor in good health.

The chain joins TRBV2 to TRBJ2-1; D remains ambiguous. Per germline, CDR1 SNHLY and CDR2 FYNNEI. The V and J ends lost 4 bases and 7 bases respectively, with 8 bases between them. The CDR3 runs 12 residues. CDR3 coding DNA: TGTGCCAGCAGTGGAACCTTAAATGAGCAGTTCTTC. Translation: CASSGTLNEQFF.

The chain recombines TRBV4-1 with TRBJ2-1; the match to TRBD2 covers 7 bases. Germline-derived CDR1 and CDR2 are MGHRA and YSYEKL. The CDR3 loop spans 16 amino acids. After removal of 4 bases from V and 5 bases from J, the junction contained 11 bases not matched to a gene. The CDR3 reads CASSPYPRELHNEQFF. In nucleotides, the CDR3 is TGCGCCAGCAGCCCATACCCGCGGGAGCTTCACAATGAGCAGTTCTTC.

The V gene is TRBV7-2, the J gene TRBJ2-1; no clear D. Between the trimmed V and J ends, which lost 1 base and 0 bases, there was a span of 7 bases. The CDR3 has 15 amino acids. Germline lookup yields CDR1 SGHTA and CDR2 FQGNSA. CDR3 DNA: TGTGCCAGCAGCTTAGGACTCGCCTCCTACAATGAGCAGTTCTTC. As protein: CASSLGLASYNEQFF.

The V gene is TRBV18, the J gene TRBJ1-4; D is undetermined. CDR1 KGHSH and CDR2 LQKENI come from the germline V gene. The germline V and J ends were trimmed by 2 bases and 3 bases, with 10 bases remaining between them. CDR3 length: 15 amino acids. The CDR3 DNA follows: TGTGCCAGCTCACCAATCGGCAGGCCTAATGAAAAACTGTTTTTT. Translating it yields CASSPIGRPNEKLFF.

V usage is TRBV11-2 and J usage is TRBJ2-5, with 7 nucleotides matching TRBD2. Germline V gene data show CDR1 as SGHAT and CDR2 as FQNNGV. V lost 6 bases to trimming and J lost 4 bases; unmatched junction nucleotides: 8. The CDR3 contains 14 residues. In DNA form, the CDR3 reads TGTGCCAGCAGTTTATTGGGGAGGGGAGAGACCCAGTACTTC. This codes for CASSLLGRGETQYF.

Only one count was recorded for this clone. V usage is TRBV4-1 and J usage is TRBJ2-5; perhaps TRBD2 as D (6 bases). This CDR3 has 15 residues. Germline loops: CDR1 MGHRA, CDR2 YSYEKL. Trimming cost V 3 bases and J 5 bases, with 16 bases left between them. CDR3 nucleotides: TGCGCCAGCAGCCACGCTCAGGGTCGGGGGGAGACCCAGTACTTC. Protein sequence: CASSHAQGRGETQYF.

V and J are TRBV5-1 and TRBJ2-1; either TRBD1 or TRBD2 may fit D (5 bases each). This CDR3 is 17 amino acids long. CDR1 SGHRS and CDR2 YFSETQ come from the germline V gene. V was trimmed by 8 bases and J by 2 bases, leaving 23 bases between them. The CDR3 loop reads CARPPTVQRDPYNEQFF. CDR3 bases: TGCGCCAGACCACCGACAGTACAAAGGGACCCCTACAATGAGCAGTTCTTC.